The clone carrying this TCR beta chain was picked up one time. Its antigen is unknown. Libraries were prepared by immunoSEQ multiplex PCR; TCRdb keeps only in-frame clonotypes and omits some of them. The sample carries around 370,000 clones, around 83% recorded once. Specified treatment: around 19 received Ad26.COV2.S at low or high dose, single or two shots; about 5 received placebo; per-sample allocation not given. The samples were gathered on day 63 after the first injection of vaccine or placebo. In Boston, the donor was an adult between 18-55 years of age. This record comes from a study of Ad26.COV2.S vaccination and SARS-CoV-2 variants. Study background: Vaccine-arm donor from the placebo-controlled COV1001 Ad26.COV2.S trial.

The study, taken as a whole, reports: Placebo recipients and vaccine recipients were similar in non-spike TCR breadth.

The V end was cut by 3 bases, the J end by 4 bases, with 12 bases between. The germline CDR1 and CDR2 sequences are MNHEY and SMNVEV (reference sequence). The CDR3 is 15 residues long. This material consisted of peripheral blood, taken in a trial of Ad26.COV2.S vaccine versus placebo. V is TRBV27 and J is TRBJ2-2; D unclear. This TCR came from a person aged 18-65 years who received the Ad26.COV2.S COVID-19 vaccine or a placebo. The CDR3 region has the DNA TGTGCCAGCAGTTTGAAAGGTCTCGTCACCGGGGAGCTGTTTTTT. This sequence encodes CASSLKGLVTGELFF.